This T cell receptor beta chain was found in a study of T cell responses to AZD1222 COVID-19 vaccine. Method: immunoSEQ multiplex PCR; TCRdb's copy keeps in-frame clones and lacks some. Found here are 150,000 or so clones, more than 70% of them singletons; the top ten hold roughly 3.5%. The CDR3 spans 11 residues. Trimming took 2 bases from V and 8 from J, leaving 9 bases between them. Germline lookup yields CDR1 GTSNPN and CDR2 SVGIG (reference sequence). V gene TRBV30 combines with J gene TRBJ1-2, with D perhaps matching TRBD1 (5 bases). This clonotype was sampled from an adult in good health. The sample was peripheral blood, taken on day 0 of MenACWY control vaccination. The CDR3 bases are TGTGCCTGGAGTACAGGCATGGGCTACACCTTC. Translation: CAWSTGMGYTF.